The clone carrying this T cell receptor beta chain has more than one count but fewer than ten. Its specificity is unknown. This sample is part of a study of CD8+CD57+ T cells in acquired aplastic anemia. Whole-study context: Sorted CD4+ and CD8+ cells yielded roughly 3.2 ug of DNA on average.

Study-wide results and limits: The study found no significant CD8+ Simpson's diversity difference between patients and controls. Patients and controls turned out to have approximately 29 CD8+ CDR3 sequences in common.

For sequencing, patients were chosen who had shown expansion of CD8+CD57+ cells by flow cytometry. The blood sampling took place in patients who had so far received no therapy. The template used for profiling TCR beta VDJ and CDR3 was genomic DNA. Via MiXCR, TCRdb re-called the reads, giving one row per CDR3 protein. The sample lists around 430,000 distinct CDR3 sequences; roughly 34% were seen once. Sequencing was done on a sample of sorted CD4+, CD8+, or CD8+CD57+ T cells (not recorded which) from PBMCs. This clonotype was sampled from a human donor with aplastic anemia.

The CDR3 DNA is TGTGCCAGCAGTTTGGACGCTTACTCCTACGAGCAGTACTTC. It codes for CASSLDAYSYEQYF. J is TRBJ2-7 and V is TRBV6-5, with D uncertain. The CDR3 extends over 14 amino acids. V shed 4 bases and J shed 0 bases, with 10 bases lying between them. The germline gives CDR1 MNHEY, CDR2 SVGAGI.